Shown below are 8 T cell receptor beta chains from a single sample sequenced in a study of blood T cell repertoires in COVID-19. The table came from immunoSEQ multiplex PCR; TCRdb's copy has only in-frame clones and leaves some out. This sample has about 24,000 clones, with 75% to 90% found just once. Sequenced material: peripheral blood. These receptors all come from a woman aged 70-85 years with COVID-19, enrolled during active disease.

In DNA, the CDR3 is TGTGCCAGCAGCGGTATTACTAGCGTGGTCGACAATGAGCAGTTCTTC. It yields the protein CASSGITSVVDNEQFF. This chain connects TRBV7-9 to TRBJ2-1, with 7 bases aligning to TRBD2. The CDR3 is 16 residues long. The germline gives CDR1 SEHNR, CDR2 FQNEAQ (reference sequence). Unmatched junction bases numbered 12, after V lost 5 bases and J lost 5 bases.

This sequence joins TRBV12-5 and TRBJ2-3, with TRBD2 matching 10 bases. The J segment lost 5 bases and the V segment lost 5 bases, leaving 1 base of the junction unmatched. The CDR3 consists of 13 residues. Germline V gives CDR1 LGHNT, CDR2 FRNRAP. The CDR3 DNA follows: TGTGCTAGTGGTGGGACTAGCGTAGATACGCAGTATTTT. It is translated as CASGGTSVDTQYF.

The rearrangement uses TRBV5-6 and TRBJ1-1; possible D gene TRBD1, 5 bases. This CDR3 is built from 15 residues. Germline loops: CDR1 SGHDT, CDR2 YYEEEE. V lost 1 base, J lost 6 bases, and 16 bases lay in between. CDR3 loop: CASSLFPGRTSEAFF. CDR3 in DNA: TGTGCCAGCAGCTTGTTTCCAGGGCGGACGTCTGAAGCTTTCTTT.

The V and J genes are TRBV21-1 and TRBJ2-7; TRBD1 reflects the table's D call only, with no check against the DNA. TRBV21-1 represents a pseudogene. The CDR3 has 17 amino acids. DNA for the CDR3: TGTGCCAGCAGCAAAGGGGGACAGGGTCCCTATTCCTACGAGCAGTACTTC. This codes for CASSKGGQGPYSYEQYF.

This sequence joins TRBV10-3 and TRBJ1-1; TRBD1 agrees at 7 bases. The germline CDR1 and CDR2 sequences are ENHRY and SYGVKD. With 0 bases clipped from V and 0 bases from J, the junction kept 4 bases outside the gene matches. The CDR3 sequence is 16 residues long. CDR3 bases: TGTGCCATCAGTGAGTCGGGGACAGCCATGAACACTGAAGCTTTCTTT. Translating it yields CAISESGTAMNTEAFF.

V is TRBV2 and J is TRBJ2-3; 13 nucleotides match TRBD2. The CDR3 is 15 amino acids. With V trimmed by 1 base and J by 7 bases, 2 bases remained unmatched. CDR1 is SNHLY and CDR2 is FYNNEI in the germline V gene. CDR3 nucleotide sequence: TGTGCCAGCAGTGAAGGGACTAGCGGGAGACATACGCAGTATTTT. Its protein is CASSEGTSGRHTQYF.

V and J are TRBV27 and TRBJ2-1; 7 nucleotides match TRBD2. The V gene end was trimmed by 6 bases and the J gene end by 3 bases; junction bases not matched to a gene: 8. The germline CDR1 and CDR2 sequences are MNHEY and SMNVEV (reference sequence). The CDR3 spans 15 residues. CDR3 residues: CASSRSRTSYNEQFF. For the CDR3, the DNA is TGTGCCAGCAGCCGATCCCGGACTAGCTACAATGAGCAGTTCTTC.

The chain recombines TRBV29-1 with TRBJ2-3, with 8 bases identical to TRBD2. The CDR3 length is 15 residues. CDR1 SQVTM and CDR2 ANQGSEA come from the germline V gene. J lost 6 bases, V lost 2 bases, and 10 bases had no gene match. CDR3 amino acids: CSVERLAGRGDTQYF. In DNA form, the CDR3 reads TGCAGCGTTGAAAGGCTAGCGGGCCGGGGGGATACGCAGTATTTT.